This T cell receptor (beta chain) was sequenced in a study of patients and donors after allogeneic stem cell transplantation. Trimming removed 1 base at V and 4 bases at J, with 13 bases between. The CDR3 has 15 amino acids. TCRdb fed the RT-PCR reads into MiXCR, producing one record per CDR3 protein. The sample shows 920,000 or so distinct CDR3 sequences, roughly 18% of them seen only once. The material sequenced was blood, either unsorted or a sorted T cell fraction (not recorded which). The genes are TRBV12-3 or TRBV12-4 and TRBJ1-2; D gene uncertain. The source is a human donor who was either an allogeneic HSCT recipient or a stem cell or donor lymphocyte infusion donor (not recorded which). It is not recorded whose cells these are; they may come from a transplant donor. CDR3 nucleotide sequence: TGTGCCAGCAGTTTAGGGCTAAGGGTCGGCTATGGCTACACCTTC. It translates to CASSLGLRVGYGYTF.